The T cell receptor beta chain under discussion was sequenced for a study of OX40 agonist ivuxolimab in advanced cancers. Generated by immunoSEQ multiplex PCR, the TCRdb table keeps only in-frame clones and is missing some. This sample carries about 37,000 clones, over 80% of them seen once, and the ten largest clones take about 30%. A history of autoimmune disease or systemic immunosuppression excluded patients. Blood draws occurred at baseline, cycle 4 day 1, and cycle 7 day 1. CDR1 SGDLS and CDR2 YYNGEE come from the germline V gene. The CDR3 sequence is 14 residues long. Trimming removed 4 bases from V and 4 bases from J, with 9 bases in between.

The rearrangement uses TRBV9 and TRBJ1-6, with D possibly being TRBD1 (5 bases). The sample was CD4+ or CD8+ T cells sorted from blood, taken in a trial of the OX40 agonist ivuxolimab. The origin of this receptor is an adult with an advanced solid tumor such as melanoma, head and neck, liver or kidney cancer. CDR3 sequence: CASSSGGYNSPLHF. The CDR3 DNA sequence: TGTGCCAGCAGCTCCGGGGGATATAATTCACCCCTCCACTTT.